This TCR beta chain was retrieved from a study of cytomegalovirus exposure and HLA in healthy donors. 60 Vbeta and 13 Jbeta primers were used in PCR. Profiled with immunoSEQ multiplex PCR; TCRdb holds only in-frame clones, not every one. The repertoire holds about 120,000 clones, with roughly 71% as singletons. Study-level results: With later analysis, a missense DCLRE1C variant became linked to TCR beta V- and J-gene trimming. Across donors, most TCRs were seen rarely, yet some public ones were widespread.

Note on this clone: Its antigen remains unknown.

The ends lost 5 bases at V and 1 base at J; junction bases unmatched: 6. The CDR3 runs 15 residues. CDR1 is SGHAT, CDR2 FQNNGV, per germline. This sequence joins TRBV11-2 and TRBJ2-7, with 9 positions matching TRBD1. This clonotype was sampled from a woman aged 40 to 49 in good health and CMV-seropositive. Sequencing was performed on PBMCs. CDR3 coding DNA: TGTGCCAGCAGCAATCCAGGACAGGGGTCCTACGAGCAGTACTTC. Amino acid sequence: CASSNPGQGSYEQYF.